This T cell receptor (beta chain) was sequenced for a study of T cell clonotyping in hematopoietic cell transplantation. Study context: Recipient samples before transplant were obtained post-cytoreduction.

Time point defined: recipient sample about 28 days before transplant, after cytoreduction. Using immunoSEQ multiplex PCR, the repertoire was profiled, and TCRdb retains in-frame clones only, with some absent. The sample lists around 27,000 clones, 60% to 80% occurring once. Concerning this clone: What it recognizes is unknown.

General study findings and limits: Without cell sorting, CD4 versus CD8 contributions remain unresolved. Pathologically expanded recipient clonotypes increased progressively from day 30 to day 180 as diversity fell. Broader posttransplant TCR repertoire diversity was predicted by graft donor and pretransplant recipient Inverse Simpson Index values.

Trimming took off 4 bases at V and 4 bases at J, with 14 bases between the two ends. The CDR3 totals 13 residues. Germline assignment: CDR1 SQVTM and CDR2 ANQGSEA. The TCR sequence derives from a man aged 50 to 60 with myelodysplastic syndrome. Some clones in this sample may be carry-over from other donors' samples. Material: peripheral blood mononuclear cells, obtained before stem cell transplant. The V gene is TRBV29-1, the J gene TRBJ2-7, with D possibly matching TRBD1 (6 bases). The CDR3 loop reads CSVGDNFLYEQYF. CDR3 nucleotide sequence: TGCAGCGTTGGGGACAACTTTTTATACGAGCAGTACTTC.